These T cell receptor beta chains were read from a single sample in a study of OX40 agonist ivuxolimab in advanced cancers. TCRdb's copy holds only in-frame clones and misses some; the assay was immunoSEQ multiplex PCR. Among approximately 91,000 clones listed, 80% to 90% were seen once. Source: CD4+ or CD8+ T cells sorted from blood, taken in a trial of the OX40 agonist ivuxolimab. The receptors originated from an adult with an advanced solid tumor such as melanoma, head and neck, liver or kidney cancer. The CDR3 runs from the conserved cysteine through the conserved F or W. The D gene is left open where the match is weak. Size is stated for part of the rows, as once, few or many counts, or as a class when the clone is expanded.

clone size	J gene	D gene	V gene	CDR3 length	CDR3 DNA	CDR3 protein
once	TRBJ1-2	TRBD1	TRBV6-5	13	TGTGCCAGCAGTAAGGGACAGGGTCTTGGCTACACCTTC	CASSKGQGLGYTF
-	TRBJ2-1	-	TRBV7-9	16	TGTGCCAGCAGCTCGATGGGGACTCAAGCCTACAATGAGCAGTTCTTC	CASSSMGTQAYNEQFF
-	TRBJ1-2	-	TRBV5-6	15	TGTGCCAGCAGCTTGGACAACACTCAGTCCTATGGCTACACCTTC	CASSLDNTQSYGYTF
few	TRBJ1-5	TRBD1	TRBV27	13	TGTGCCAGTACAAGAGGGGGCACTCAGCCCCAGCATTTT	CASTRGGTQPQHF
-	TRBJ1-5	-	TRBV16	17	TGTGCCAGCAGCCACCGAACGGGGGGAGCAGACAATCAGCCCCAGCATTTT	CASSHRTGGADNQPQHF
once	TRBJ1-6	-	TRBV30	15	TGTGCCTGGAGTGCCCAGAGGCGGATTAATTCACCCCTCCACTTT	CAWSAQRRINSPLHF
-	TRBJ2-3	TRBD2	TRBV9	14	TGTGCCAGCAGCCCGCCGCGGGAGACAGATACGCAGTATTTT	CASSPPRETDTQYF
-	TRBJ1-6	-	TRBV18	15	TGTGCCAGCTCACCAAATACGCAGGAAAATTCACCCCTCCACTTT	CASSPNTQENSPLHF
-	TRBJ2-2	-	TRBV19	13	TGTGCCAGTAGTATTTGGGTCGGCGGGGAGCTGTTTTTT	CASSIWVGGELFF
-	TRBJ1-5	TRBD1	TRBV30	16	TGTGCCTGGAGTCCAGTTGGGACAGCCCGGGATCAGCCCCAGCATTTT	CAWSPVGTARDQPQHF
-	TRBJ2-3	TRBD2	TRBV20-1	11	TGCAGTGTGACTAGCGCAGATACGCAGTATTTT	CSVTSADTQYF
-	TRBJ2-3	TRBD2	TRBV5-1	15	TGCGCCAGCACCCAACTAGCGGGGGACACAGATACGCAGTATTTT	CASTQLAGDTDTQYF
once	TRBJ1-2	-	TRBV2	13	TGTGCCAGCAATATTTTGGCGGTGAATGGCTACACCTTC	CASNILAVNGYTF
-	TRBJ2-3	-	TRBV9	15	TGTGCCAGCAGCGTAGCCGCGGGGTCCACAGATACGCAGTATTTT	CASSVAAGSTDTQYF
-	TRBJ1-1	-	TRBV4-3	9	TGCGCCAGCGTCACGGAAGCTTTCTTT	CASVTEAFF
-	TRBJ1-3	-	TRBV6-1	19	TGTGCCAGCAGTGATTACGACCTCTGGGCACCTTCCTCTGGAAACACCATATATTTT	CASSDYDLWAPSSGNTIYF
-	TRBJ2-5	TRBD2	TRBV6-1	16	TGTGCCAGCAGTGAATTAGCGGGAGCGTGGCAAGAGACCCAGTACTTC	CASSELAGAWQETQYF
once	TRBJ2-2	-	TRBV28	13	TGTGCCACGAAACAGGTTATCACCGGGGAGCTGTTTTTT	CATKQVITGELFF
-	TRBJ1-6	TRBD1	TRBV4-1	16	TGCGCCAGCAGCCAAGAAGGACAGGGAAGGTACTCACCCCTCCACTTT	CASSQEGQGRYSPLHF
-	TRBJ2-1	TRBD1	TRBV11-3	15	TGTGCCAGCAGTTACAGGGGAGAGCCCTACAATGAGCAGTTCTTC	CASSYRGEPYNEQFF
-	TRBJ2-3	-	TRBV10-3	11	TGTGCCACGACTATAGGAGATACGCAGTATTTT	CATTIGDTQYF
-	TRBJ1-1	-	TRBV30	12	TGTGCCTCCGCAGGGGATATGACTGAAGCTTTCTTT	CASAGDMTEAFF
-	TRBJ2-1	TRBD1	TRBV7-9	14	TGTGCCAGCAGCGTAGTCGGGACAGCCAATGAGCAGTTCTTC	CASSVVGTANEQFF
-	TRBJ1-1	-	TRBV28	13	TGTGCCAGCAGAGGGGCGCGAAACACTGAAGCTTTCTTT	CASRGARNTEAFF
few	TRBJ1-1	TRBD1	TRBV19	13	TGTGCCAGTAGTACCGGGACAGGCACTGAAGCTTTCTTT	CASSTGTGTEAFF
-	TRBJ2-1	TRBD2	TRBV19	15	TGTGCCAGTAGTATAGCTAGCGGAGCCTACAATGAGCAGTTCTTC	CASSIASGAYNEQFF
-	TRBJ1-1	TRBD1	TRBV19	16	TGTGCCAGTAGTATAGCCCGGGGACAGGAGAACACTGAAGCTTTCTTT	CASSIARGQENTEAFF
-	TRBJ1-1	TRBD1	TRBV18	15	TGTGCCAGCTCACCGTCCTGGACAGGGGGTACTGAAGCTTTCTTT	CASSPSWTGGTEAFF
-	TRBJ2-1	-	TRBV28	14	TGTGCCAGCAGTTTAATAGCTTCCTACAATGAGCAGTTCTTC	CASSLIASYNEQFF